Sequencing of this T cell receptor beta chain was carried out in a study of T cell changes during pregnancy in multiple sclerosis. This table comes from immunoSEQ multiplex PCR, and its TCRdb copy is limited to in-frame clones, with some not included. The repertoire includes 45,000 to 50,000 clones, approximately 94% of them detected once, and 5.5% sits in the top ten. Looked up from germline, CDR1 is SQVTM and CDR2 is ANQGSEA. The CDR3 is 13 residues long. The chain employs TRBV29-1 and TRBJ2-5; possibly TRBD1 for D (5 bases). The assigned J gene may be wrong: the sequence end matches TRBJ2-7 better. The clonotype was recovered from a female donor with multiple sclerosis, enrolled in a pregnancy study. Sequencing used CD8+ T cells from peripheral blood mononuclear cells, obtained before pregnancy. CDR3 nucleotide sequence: TGCAGCGTTGAAGCCGACAGCTCCTACGAGCAGTACTTC. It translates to CSVEADSSYEQYF.